A selection of T cell receptor beta chains follows, all from one sample in a study of T cell responses to AZD1222 COVID-19 vaccine. Assay: immunoSEQ multiplex PCR; the TCRdb copy retains only in-frame clones and omits some. Among about 130,000 clones, just over 85% were seen once, and the ten largest hold 7.6%. Sequencing was performed on peripheral blood, taken on day 0 of AZD1222 vaccination. All receptors come from an adult in good health. Each CDR3 is given with its conserved first and last residue. A row's size may be missing; if present it is once, few, many or a size class.

CDR3: CASSLPGLNAGELFF
V: TRBV5-1
J: TRBJ2-2
size: once

CDR3: CATSAFGGNQPQHF
V: TRBV24-1
J: TRBJ1-5
size: NA

CDR3: CASSLILGGSGYEQYF
V: TRBV7-6
J: TRBJ2-7
size: NA

CDR3: CASSWQGRTEAFF
V: TRBV6-5
J: TRBJ1-1
size: NA

CDR3: CASSQVRSTEAFF
V: TRBV3-1/TRBV3-2
J: TRBJ1-1
size: NA

CDR3: CASSQSFGTSGGPASTDTQYF
V: TRBV18
J: TRBJ2-3
size: NA

CDR3: CASSRGMEVQYF
V: TRBV7-6
J: TRBJ2-7
size: NA

CDR3: CASSRDSQSTDTQYF
V: TRBV5-1
J: TRBJ2-3
size: NA

CDR3: CASSRTAGNTIYF
V: TRBV2
J: TRBJ1-3
size: NA

CDR3: CASSYQGATYEQYF
V: TRBV14
J: TRBJ2-7
size: NA

CDR3: CASSPDLGEQYF
V: TRBV9
J: TRBJ2-7
size: NA

CDR3: CSASDTSTNEKLFF
V: TRBV20-1
J: TRBJ1-4
size: few

CDR3: CASSASNTEAFF
V: TRBV2
J: TRBJ1-1
size: NA

CDR3: CASSLWGLVSPLHF
V: TRBV5-4
J: TRBJ1-6
size: NA

CDR3: CATSRDGRGPYEQYF
V: TRBV15
J: TRBJ2-7
size: NA

CDR3: CASSMQGTYEQYF
V: TRBV19
J: TRBJ2-7
size: NA

CDR3: CASSASGPYEQYF
V: TRBV6-6
J: TRBJ2-7
size: NA

CDR3: CASSEMNTEAFF
V: TRBV18
J: TRBJ1-1
size: NA

CDR3: CASRPRGGSSYEQYF
V: TRBV5-8
J: TRBJ2-7
size: once

CDR3: CASSLQLSEQYF
V: TRBV28
J: TRBJ2-7
size: NA

CDR3: CASRDWSGEKLFF
V: TRBV7-3
J: TRBJ1-4
size: few

CDR3: CASSHPRNEQFF
V: TRBV7-8
J: TRBJ2-1
size: NA

CDR3: CASSWTGDKPQHF
V: TRBV5-1
J: TRBJ1-5
size: NA

CDR3: CATGTGAGSEQYF
V: TRBV7-8
J: TRBJ2-7
size: NA

CDR3: CASKRSSYEQYF
V: TRBV2
J: TRBJ2-7
size: NA

CDR3: CASSGSDTQYF
V: TRBV10-1
J: TRBJ2-3
size: NA

CDR3: CASSKQGGNEQFF
V: TRBV7-3
J: TRBJ2-1
size: NA

CDR3: CASSFRVVGGLNTEAFF
V: TRBV11-2
J: TRBJ1-1
size: NA

CDR3: CASSSGPRGNTIYF
V: TRBV11-2
J: TRBJ1-3
size: NA

CDR3: CSVGQGRDTQYF
V: TRBV29-1
J: TRBJ2-3
size: NA

CDR3: CASSPVTGWSTEAFF
V: TRBV28
J: TRBJ1-1
size: few

CDR3: CASSPPGLEDHEQYF
V: TRBV7-9
J: TRBJ2-7
size: once

CDR3: CASSLMTGSYEQYF
V: TRBV5-1
J: TRBJ2-7
size: once

CDR3: CASSESTFQGINQPQHF
V: TRBV25-1
J: TRBJ1-5
size: NA

CDR3: CASSMSQSRYEQFF
V: TRBV19
J: TRBJ2-1
size: NA

CDR3: CASSLSRTGGWGGEAFF
V: TRBV11-2
J: TRBJ1-1
size: NA

CDR3: CASSLRNSPLHF
V: TRBV6-5
J: TRBJ1-6
size: NA

CDR3: CASSETRPGGSPLHF
V: TRBV2
J: TRBJ1-6
size: NA

CDR3: CASSSTAAYGYTF
V: TRBV7-6
J: TRBJ1-2
size: NA

CDR3: CASSTSGTPGNQPQHF
V: TRBV19
J: TRBJ1-5
size: NA

CDR3: CATRSRDNSYEQYF
V: TRBV10-3
J: TRBJ2-7
size: NA

CDR3: CASSSSPGTGVETQYF
V: TRBV9
J: TRBJ2-5
size: NA

CDR3: CASRSGGTEAFF
V: TRBV19
J: TRBJ1-1
size: NA

CDR3: CASSLPATYGYTF
V: TRBV5-8
J: TRBJ1-2
size: NA

CDR3: CASSYPGGGNQPQHF
V: TRBV6-6
J: TRBJ1-5
size: NA

CDR3: CASSLGQGADTQYF
V: TRBV19
J: TRBJ2-3
size: NA

CDR3: CASSEAQGQGWGEQYF
V: TRBV6-1
J: TRBJ2-7
size: once

CDR3: CASSKERETQYF
V: TRBV21-1
J: TRBJ2-5
size: NA

CDR3: CASTNPGPSPLHF
V: TRBV6-5
J: TRBJ1-6
size: NA

CDR3: CASSTGTAPSGANVLTF
V: TRBV19
J: TRBJ2-6
size: NA

CDR3: CASSLSRGLGAGYF
V: TRBV27
J: TRBJ2-7
size: NA

CDR3: CASSLNIISGNTIYF
V: TRBV5-1
J: TRBJ1-3
size: NA

CDR3: CASGTGNQPQHF
V: TRBV6-6
J: TRBJ1-5
size: NA